This entry describes one T cell receptor (beta chain). What it binds is unknown. The data stem from a study of identical twins. Study results and caveats: Partial confounding of zero-insertion analyses by invariant MAIT and iNKT cells was possible.

Per germline, CDR1 DFQATT and CDR2 SNEGSKA (reference sequence). The CDR3 is 14 amino acids. V dropped 1 base and J dropped 0 bases, with 8 bases sitting between them. Each CDR3 protein is one row after TCRdb ran MiXCR on the 5' RACE reads. This sample carries hundreds of thousands of distinct CDR3 sequences, less than 10% of them seen once, and the ten largest clones take 0.75% to 1%. The sample also formed part of further work on yellow fever vaccine responses in identical twins.

The specimen sequenced was PBMCs. The receptor was derived from a woman aged 18-29 years in good health. The gene calls are TRBV20-1 and TRBJ2-3; D remains ambiguous. CDR3 residues: CSARVQGSTDTQYF. The CDR3, as DNA: TGCAGTGCTAGAGTACAAGGAAGCACAGATACGCAGTATTTT.